This TCR beta chain was retrieved from a study of Ad26.COV2.S vaccination and SARS-CoV-2 variants. Overall study results and limits: Reported post-vaccination CD8+ and CD4+ T cell responses to spike showed substantial breadth.

Generated by immunoSEQ multiplex PCR, the TCRdb table keeps only in-frame clones and is missing some. The sample contains about 350,000 clones, about 92% of which appear only once. This clone was recorded many times. Its cognate antigen is unknown. There are 13 residues in the CDR3. V lost 7 bases, J lost 6 bases, and 8 bases stayed unmatched. CDR1 SNHLY and CDR2 FYNNEI come from the germline V gene. This TCR derives from a human donor who had recovered from COVID-19. This chain uses TRBV2 with TRBJ1-2; 7 nucleotides match TRBD1. This material consisted of peripheral blood, taken after recovery from COVID-19. CDR3 protein: CASIADRVDGYTF. The CDR3 bases are TGTGCCAGCATCGCCGACAGGGTGGATGGCTACACCTTC.